The source of this T cell receptor (beta chain) is a study of regulatory T cells. Whole-study results and caveats: Hydrophobic residues at CDR3 positions 6 and 7 were enriched in conventional CD4+ T cells of CD3G-deficient patients.

This clone appeared a single time. What it binds is unknown. Amplification used 52 TRBV primers and 13 TRBJ primers. Produced via immunoSEQ multiplex PCR; TCRdb's table is partial and in-frame only. The data contain about 35,000 clones, 89% of them singletons. The CDR3 is 13 amino acids. Trimming pared 1 base from V and 7 bases from J, leaving 7 bases between. Per the germline V gene, CDR1 is MNHNS and CDR2 is SASEGT. The chain employs TRBV6-1 and TRBJ1-4; D perhaps matches TRBD1 (5 bases). The specimen was conventional CD4+ T cells sorted from blood. This sequence originates from a person aged 18 to 35 with CD3G deficiency. CDR3 in amino acids: CASSEVGGEKLFF. The CDR3 DNA sequence: TGTGCCAGCAGTGAAGTCGGGGGTGAAAAACTGTTTTTT.